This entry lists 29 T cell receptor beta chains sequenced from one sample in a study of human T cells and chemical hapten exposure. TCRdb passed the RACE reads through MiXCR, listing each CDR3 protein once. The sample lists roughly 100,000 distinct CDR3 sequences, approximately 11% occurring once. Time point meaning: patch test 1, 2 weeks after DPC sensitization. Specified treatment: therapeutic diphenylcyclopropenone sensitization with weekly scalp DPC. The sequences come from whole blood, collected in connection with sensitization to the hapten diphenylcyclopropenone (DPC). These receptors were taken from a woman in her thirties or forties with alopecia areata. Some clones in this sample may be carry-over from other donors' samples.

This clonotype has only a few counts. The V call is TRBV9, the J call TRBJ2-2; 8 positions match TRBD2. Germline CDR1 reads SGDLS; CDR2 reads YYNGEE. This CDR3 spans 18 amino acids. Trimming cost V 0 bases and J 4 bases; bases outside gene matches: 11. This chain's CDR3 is CASSVATGTRWVTGELFF. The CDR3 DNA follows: TGTGCCAGCAGCGTAGCTACAGGGACTAGATGGGTCACCGGGGAGCTGTTTTTT.

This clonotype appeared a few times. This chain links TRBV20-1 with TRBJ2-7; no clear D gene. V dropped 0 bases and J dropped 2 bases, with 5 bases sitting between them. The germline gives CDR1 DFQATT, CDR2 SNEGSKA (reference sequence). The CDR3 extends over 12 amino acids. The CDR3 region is CSARDDTYEQYF. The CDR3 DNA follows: TGCAGTGCTAGAGATGACACCTACGAGCAGTACTTC.

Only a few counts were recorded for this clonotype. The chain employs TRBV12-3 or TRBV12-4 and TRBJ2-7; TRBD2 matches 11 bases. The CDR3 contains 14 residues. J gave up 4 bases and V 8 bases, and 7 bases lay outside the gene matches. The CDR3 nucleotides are TGTGCCAGCTCAGGACTAGCGGGTTCTTACGAGCAGTACTTC. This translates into CASSGLAGSYEQYF.

The CDR3 protein is CASSLSNEQFF. In DNA, the CDR3 is TGTGCCAGCTCCCTAAGCAATGAGCAGTTCTTC. The chain combines TRBV12-3 or TRBV12-4 with TRBJ2-1; D remains ambiguous. The CDR3 consists of 11 residues. The V gene lost 8 bases and the J gene lost 6 bases, with 8 bases spanning the gap.

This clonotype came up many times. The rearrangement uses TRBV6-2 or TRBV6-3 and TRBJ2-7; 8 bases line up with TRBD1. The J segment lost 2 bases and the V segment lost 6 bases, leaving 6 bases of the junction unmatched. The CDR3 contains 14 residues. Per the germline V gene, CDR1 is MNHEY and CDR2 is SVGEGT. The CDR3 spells CASSLGQGPYEQYF. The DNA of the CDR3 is TGTGCCAGCAGCTTAGGACAGGGACCCTACGAGCAGTACTTC.

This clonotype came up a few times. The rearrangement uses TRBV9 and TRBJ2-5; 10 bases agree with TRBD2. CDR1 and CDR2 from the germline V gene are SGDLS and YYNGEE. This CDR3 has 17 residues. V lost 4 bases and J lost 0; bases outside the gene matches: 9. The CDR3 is CASSPGPTSGHQETQYF. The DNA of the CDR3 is TGTGCCAGCAGCCCGGGGCCGACTAGCGGGCACCAAGAGACCCAGTACTTC. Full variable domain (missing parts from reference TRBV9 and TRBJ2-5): DSGVTQTPKHLITATGQRVTLRCSPRSGDLSVYWYQQSLDQGLQFLIQYYNGEERAKGNILERFSAQQFPDLHSELNLSSLELGDSALYFCASSPGPTSGHQETQYFGPGTRLLVL.

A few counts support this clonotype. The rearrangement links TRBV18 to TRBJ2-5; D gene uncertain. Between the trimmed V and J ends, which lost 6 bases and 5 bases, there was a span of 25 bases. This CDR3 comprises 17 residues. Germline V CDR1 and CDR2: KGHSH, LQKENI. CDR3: CASSPNNILTTGETQYF. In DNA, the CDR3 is TGTGCCAGCTCCCCAAACAACATACTTACGACCGGGGAGACCCAGTACTTC.

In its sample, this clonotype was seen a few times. CDR3 coding DNA: TGTGCCTGGGGGGACAGCTTGTTCTCCTACGAGCAGTACTTC. It specifies CAWGDSLFSYEQYF. This chain uses TRBV30 with TRBJ2-7; 7 bases are a match to TRBD1. J was trimmed by 0 bases and V by 5 bases; bases with no gene match: 7. CDR3 size: 14 residues. Germline CDR1 reads GTSNPN; CDR2 reads SVGIG (reference sequence).

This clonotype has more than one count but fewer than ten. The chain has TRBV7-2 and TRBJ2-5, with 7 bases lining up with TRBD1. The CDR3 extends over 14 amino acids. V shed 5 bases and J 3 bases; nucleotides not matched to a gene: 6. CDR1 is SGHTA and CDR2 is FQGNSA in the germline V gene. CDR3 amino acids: CASSRQGPKETQYF. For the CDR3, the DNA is TGTGCCAGCAGCCGACAGGGACCTAAAGAGACCCAGTACTTC. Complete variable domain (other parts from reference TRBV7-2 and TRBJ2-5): GAGVSQSPSNKVTEKGKDVELRCDPISGHTALYWYRQSLGQGLEFLIYFQGNSAPDKSGLPSDRFSAERTGGSVSTLTIQRTQQEDSAVYLCASSRQGPKETQYFGPGTRLLVL.

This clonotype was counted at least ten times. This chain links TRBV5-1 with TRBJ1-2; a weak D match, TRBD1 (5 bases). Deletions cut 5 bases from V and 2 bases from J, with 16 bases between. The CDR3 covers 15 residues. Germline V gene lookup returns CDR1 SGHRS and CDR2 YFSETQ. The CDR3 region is CASRLTELQNYGYTF. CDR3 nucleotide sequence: TGCGCCAGCAGGTTGACAGAGCTGCAGAACTATGGCTACACCTTC.

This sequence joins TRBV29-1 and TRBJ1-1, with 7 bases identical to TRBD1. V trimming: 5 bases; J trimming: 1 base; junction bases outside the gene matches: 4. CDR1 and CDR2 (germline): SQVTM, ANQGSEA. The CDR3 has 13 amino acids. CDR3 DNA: TGCAGCGTTAGGACAGGAGGGAACACTGAAGCTTTCTTT. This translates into CSVRTGGNTEAFF.

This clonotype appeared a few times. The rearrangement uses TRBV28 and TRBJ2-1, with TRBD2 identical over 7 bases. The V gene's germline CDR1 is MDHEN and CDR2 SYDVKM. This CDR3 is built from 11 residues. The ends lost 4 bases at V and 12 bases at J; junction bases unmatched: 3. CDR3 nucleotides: TGTGCCAGCAGTTGGGAGGGCCTGCAGTTCTTC. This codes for CASSWEGLQFF.

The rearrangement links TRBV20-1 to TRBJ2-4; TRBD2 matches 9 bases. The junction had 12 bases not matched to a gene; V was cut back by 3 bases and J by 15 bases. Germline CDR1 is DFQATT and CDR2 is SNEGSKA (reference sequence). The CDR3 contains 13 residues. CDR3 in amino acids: CSARGTSNSDGYF. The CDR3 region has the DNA TGCAGTGCTAGGGGGACTAGCAACTCCGATGGGTACTTC.

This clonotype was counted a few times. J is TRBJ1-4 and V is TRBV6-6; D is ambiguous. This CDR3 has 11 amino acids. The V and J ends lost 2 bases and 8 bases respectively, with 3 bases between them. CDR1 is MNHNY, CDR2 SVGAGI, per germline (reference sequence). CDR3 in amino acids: CASSYREKLFF. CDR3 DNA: TGTGCCAGCAGTTACCGGGAAAAACTGTTTTTT.

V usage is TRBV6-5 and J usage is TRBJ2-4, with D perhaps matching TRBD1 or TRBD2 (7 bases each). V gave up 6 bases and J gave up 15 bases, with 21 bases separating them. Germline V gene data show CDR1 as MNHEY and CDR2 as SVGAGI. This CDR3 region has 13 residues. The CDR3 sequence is CASSLQGGSLLYF. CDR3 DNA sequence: TGTGCCAGCAGCCTGCAGGGGGGGTCATTATTGTACTTC.

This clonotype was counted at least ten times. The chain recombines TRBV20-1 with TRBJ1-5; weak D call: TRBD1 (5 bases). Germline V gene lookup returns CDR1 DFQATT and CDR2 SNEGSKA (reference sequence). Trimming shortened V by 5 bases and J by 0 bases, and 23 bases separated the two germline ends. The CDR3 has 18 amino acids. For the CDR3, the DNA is TGCAGTGCTCCCACTTCGACCGGGACGACCTTTAGCAATCAGCCCCAGCATTTT. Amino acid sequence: CSAPTSTGTTFSNQPQHF.

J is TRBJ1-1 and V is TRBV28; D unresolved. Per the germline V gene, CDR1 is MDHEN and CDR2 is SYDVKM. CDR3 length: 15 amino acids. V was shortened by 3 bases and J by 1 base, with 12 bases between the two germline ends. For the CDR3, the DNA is TGTGCCAGCAGTTTTATCAGCGGAGGGAACACTGAAGCTTTCTTT. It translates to CASSFISGGNTEAFF.

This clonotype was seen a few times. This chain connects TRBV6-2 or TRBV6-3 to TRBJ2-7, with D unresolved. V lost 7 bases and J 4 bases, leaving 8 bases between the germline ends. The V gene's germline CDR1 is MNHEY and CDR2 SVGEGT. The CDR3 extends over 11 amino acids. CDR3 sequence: CASNDGYEQYF. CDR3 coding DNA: TGTGCCAGCAATGATGGGTACGAGCAGTACTTC.

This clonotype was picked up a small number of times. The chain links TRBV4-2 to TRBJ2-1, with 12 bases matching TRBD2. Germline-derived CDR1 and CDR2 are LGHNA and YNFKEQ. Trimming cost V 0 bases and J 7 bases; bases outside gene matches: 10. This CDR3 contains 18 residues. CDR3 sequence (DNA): TGTGCCAGCAGCCAAGACCGGGGCGGGCTAGCGGGAGGGAATGAGCAGTTCTTC. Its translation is CASSQDRGGLAGGNEQFF.

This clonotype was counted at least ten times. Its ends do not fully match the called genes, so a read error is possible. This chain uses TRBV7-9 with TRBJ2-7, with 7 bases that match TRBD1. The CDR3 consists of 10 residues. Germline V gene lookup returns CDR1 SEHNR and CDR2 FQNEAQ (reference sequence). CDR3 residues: CASGSDRITF. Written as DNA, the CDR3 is TGTGCCAGTGGGTCGGACAGGATCACCTTC.

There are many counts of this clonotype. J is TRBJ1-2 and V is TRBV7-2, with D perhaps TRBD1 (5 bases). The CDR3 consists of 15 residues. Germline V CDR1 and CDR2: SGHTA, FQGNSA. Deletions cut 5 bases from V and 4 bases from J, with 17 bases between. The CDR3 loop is CASSTRLGDGYGYTF. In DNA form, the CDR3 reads TGTGCCAGCAGCACCCGCCTAGGGGACGGCTATGGCTACACCTTC.

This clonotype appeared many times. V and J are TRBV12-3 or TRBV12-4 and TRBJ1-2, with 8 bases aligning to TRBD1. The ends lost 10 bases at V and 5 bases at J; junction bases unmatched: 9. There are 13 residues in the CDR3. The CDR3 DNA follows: TGTGCCATCTGGACAGGGCGCCCATATGGCTACACCTTC. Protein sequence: CAIWTGRPYGYTF.

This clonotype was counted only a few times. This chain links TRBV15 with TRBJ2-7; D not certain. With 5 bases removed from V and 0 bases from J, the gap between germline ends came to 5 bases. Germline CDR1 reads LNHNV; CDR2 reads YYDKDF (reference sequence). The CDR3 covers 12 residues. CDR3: CATSSTSYEQYF. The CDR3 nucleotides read TGTGCCACCAGCTCAACCTCCTACGAGCAGTACTTC. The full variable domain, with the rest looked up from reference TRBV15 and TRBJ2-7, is DAMVIQNPRYQVTQFGKPVTLSCSQTLNHNVMYWYQQKSSQAPKLLFHYYDKDFNNEADTPDNFQSRRPNTSFCFLDIRSPGLGDTAMYLCATSSTSYEQYFGPGTRLTVT.

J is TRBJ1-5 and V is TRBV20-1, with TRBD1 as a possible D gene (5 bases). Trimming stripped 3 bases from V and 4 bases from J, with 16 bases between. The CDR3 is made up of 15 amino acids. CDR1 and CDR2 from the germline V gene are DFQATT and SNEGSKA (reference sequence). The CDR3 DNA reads TGCAGTGCTAGCCAGCCGGGACGGAGTAATCAGCCCCAGCATTTT. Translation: CSASQPGRSNQPQHF.

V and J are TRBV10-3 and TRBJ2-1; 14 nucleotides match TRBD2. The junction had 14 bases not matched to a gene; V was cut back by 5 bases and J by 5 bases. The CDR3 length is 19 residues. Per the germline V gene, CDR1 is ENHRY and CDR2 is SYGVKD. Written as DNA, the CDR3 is TGTGCCATCAGTCCCTCCGGGACTAGCGGGAGTTCGAGAAACAATGAGCAGTTCTTC. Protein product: CAISPSGTSGSSRNNEQFF.

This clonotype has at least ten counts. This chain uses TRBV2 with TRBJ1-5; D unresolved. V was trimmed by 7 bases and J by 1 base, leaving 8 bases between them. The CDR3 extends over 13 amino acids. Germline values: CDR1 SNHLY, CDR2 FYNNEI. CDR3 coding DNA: TGTGCCAGCAATGCCGTGAGCAATCAGCCCCAGCATTTT. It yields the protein CASNAVSNQPQHF. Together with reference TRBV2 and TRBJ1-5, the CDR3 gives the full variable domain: EPEVTQTPSHQVTQMGQEVILRCVPISNHLYFYWYRQILGQKVEFLVSFYNNEISEKSEIFDDQFSVERPDGSNFTLKIRSTKLEDSAMYFCASNAVSNQPQHFGDGTRLSIL.

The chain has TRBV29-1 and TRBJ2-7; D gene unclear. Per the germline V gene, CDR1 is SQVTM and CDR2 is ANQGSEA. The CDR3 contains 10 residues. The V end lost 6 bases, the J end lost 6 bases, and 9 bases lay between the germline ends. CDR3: CSVGSGEQYF. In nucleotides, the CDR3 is TGCAGCGTCGGATCGGGCGAGCAGTACTTC.

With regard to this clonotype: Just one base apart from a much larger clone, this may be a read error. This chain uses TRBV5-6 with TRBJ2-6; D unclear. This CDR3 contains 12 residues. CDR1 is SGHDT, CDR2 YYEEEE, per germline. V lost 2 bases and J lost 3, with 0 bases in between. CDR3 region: CASSFGANVLTF. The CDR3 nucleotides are TGTGCCAGCAGCTTTGGGGCCAACGTCCTGACTTTC.

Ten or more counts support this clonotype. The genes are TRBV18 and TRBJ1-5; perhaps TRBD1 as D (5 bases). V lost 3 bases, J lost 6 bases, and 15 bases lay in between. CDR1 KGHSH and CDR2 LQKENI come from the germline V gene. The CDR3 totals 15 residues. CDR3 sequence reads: CASSPQGTASQPQHF. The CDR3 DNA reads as TGTGCCAGCTCACCCCAGGGTACCGCAAGTCAGCCCCAGCATTTT.